This TCR beta chain was recorded in a study of cytomegalovirus exposure and HLA in healthy donors. Amplification used 60 Vbeta primers and 13 Jbeta primers. Assay: immunoSEQ multiplex PCR; the TCRdb copy retains only in-frame clones and omits some. The sample table sets out about 110,000 clones. The CDR3 spans 15 residues. Germline CDR1 is KGHSH and CDR2 is LQKENI. Trimming took 4 bases from V and 3 from J, leaving 15 bases between them. This TCR was recovered from a middle-aged man in good health and CMV-seropositive. The sample taken for sequencing was PBMCs. The rearrangement uses TRBV18 and TRBJ1-2; weak D call: TRBD1 (5 bases). CDR3: CASSQSVQGDYGYTF. The DNA of the CDR3 is TGTGCCAGCTCACAAAGTGTGCAGGGCGACTATGGCTACACCTTC.